These 20 T cell receptor beta chains were sequenced from one sample in a study of T cells in Graves' hyperthyroidism and ophthalmopathy. The source material, RNA transcripts, was used to amplify TCR beta CDR3 regions. First-round RT-PCR with HTBI primers amplified the TCR CDR3 region. TCRdb itself ran the multiplex PCR reads through MiXCR, one entry per CDR3 protein. The sample holds some 700,000 distinct CDR3 sequences, about 18% seen once. Sequenced material: blood. Every receptor here comes from a man over 45 with Graves' hyperthyroidism.

This clonotype appeared many times. V and J are TRBV10-3 and TRBJ2-2; D is unresolved. CDR1 is ENHRY and CDR2 is SYGVKD in the germline V gene. The V end lost 5 bases, the J end lost 2 bases, and 9 bases lay between the germline ends. The CDR3 spans 14 residues. CDR3: CAISTSPNTGELFF. The CDR3 DNA sequence: TGTGCCATCAGTACGAGCCCAAACACCGGGGAGCTGTTTTTT.

This clonotype was picked up many times. The rearrangement links TRBV5-1 to TRBJ2-5; no firm D call. V was shortened by 0 bases and J by 2 bases, with 8 bases between the two germline ends. Germline V gives CDR1 SGHRS, CDR2 YFSETQ. The CDR3 is 14 amino acids. CDR3 coding DNA: TGCGCCAGCAGCTTGGAAACAGCACAAGAGACCCAGTACTTC. Translation gives CASSLETAQETQYF.

This clonotype was picked up many times. This rearrangement joins TRBV28 to TRBJ2-7; 8 bases are a match to TRBD1. Germline-derived CDR1 and CDR2 are MDHEN and SYDVKM. The CDR3 contains 15 residues. After removal of 4 bases from V and 5 bases from J, the junction contained 10 bases not matched to a gene. The CDR3 nucleotides read TGTGCCAGCAGTTACCCCGACAGGGGATTGGACGAGCAGTACTTC. This sequence encodes CASSYPDRGLDEQYF.

V usage is TRBV28 and J usage is TRBJ2-4; D is undetermined. Germline V lookup: CDR1 MDHEN, CDR2 SYDVKM. This CDR3 has 15 residues. V dropped 4 bases and J dropped 13 bases, with 23 bases sitting between them. CDR3 sequence: CASSSPPRPRVGQYF. DNA of the CDR3: TGTGCCAGCAGTTCACCCCCCCGGCCCAGAGTCGGACAGTACTTC.

This clonotype was recorded at least ten times. The rearrangement links TRBV11-2 to TRBJ2-7, with TRBD1 matching over 9 bases. Germline V gene lookup returns CDR1 SGHAT and CDR2 FQNNGV. CDR3 length: 16 residues. Trimming removed 0 bases from V and 2 bases from J; junction bases left unmatched: 5. This chain's CDR3 is CASSLDGQGFPYEQYF. The CDR3 region has the DNA TGTGCCAGCAGCTTAGATGGACAGGGGTTCCCCTACGAGCAGTACTTC.

There are many counts of this clonotype. V gene TRBV7-2 combines with J gene TRBJ2-2; unclear D gene. Germline assignment: CDR1 SGHTA and CDR2 FQGNSA. V was clipped by 8 bases and J by 5 bases, with 6 bases between them. The CDR3 extends over 11 amino acids. For the CDR3, the DNA is TGTGCCAGCGCCTTGACCGGGGAGCTGTTTTTT. It yields the protein CASALTGELFF.

Only a few counts were recorded for this clonotype. V is TRBV5-1 and J is TRBJ2-7, with 10 bases lining up with TRBD2. Per the germline V gene, CDR1 is SGHRS and CDR2 is YFSETQ. Trimming removed 3 bases from V and 7 bases from J; junction bases left unmatched: 7. The CDR3 is made up of 14 amino acids. The CDR3 DNA reads TGCGCCAGCAGCTACCTAGCGGGAGCAGAGGAGCAGTACTTC. Residues: CASSYLAGAEEQYF. The complete variable domain, with remaining parts taken from reference TRBV5-1 and TRBJ2-7, reads KAGVTQTPRYLIKTRGQQVTLSCSPISGHRSVSWYQQTPGQGLQFLFEYFSETQRNKGNFPGRFSGRQFSNSRSEMNVSTLELGDSALYLCASSYLAGAEEQYFGPGTRLTVT.

This clonotype was seen repeatedly, ten times or more. The J gene is TRBJ1-2, the V gene TRBV11-2; D might be TRBD1 (5 bases). The CDR3 consists of 15 residues. Looked up from germline, CDR1 is SGHAT and CDR2 is FQNNGV. The ends were cut back, 2 bases at V and 2 bases at J, with 12 bases in the middle. The CDR3 DNA is TGTGCCAGCAGCTTAACGTGGGGGGGGAACTATGGCTACACCTTC. Encoded protein: CASSLTWGGNYGYTF. The full variable domain, with the rest looked up from reference TRBV11-2 and TRBJ1-2, is EAGVAQSPRYKIIEKRQSVAFWCNPISGHATLYWYQQILGQGPKLLIQFQNNGVVDDSQLPKDRFSAERLKGVDSTLKIQPAKLEDSAVYLCASSLTWGGNYGYTFGSGTRLTVV.

This clonotype has only a few counts. V is TRBV5-1 and J is TRBJ2-7; 8 bases are shared with TRBD1. From germline, CDR1 is SGHRS and CDR2 YFSETQ. V was pared by 4 bases and J by 0 bases, with 9 bases of the junction left unmatched. The CDR3 extends over 16 amino acids. As DNA, the CDR3 is TGCGCCAGCAGCGTCCGACAGGGGCTACTCTCCTACGAGCAGTACTTC. Translating gives CASSVRQGLLSYEQYF.

This clonotype was observed many times. V usage is TRBV10-1 and J usage is TRBJ2-7; possibly TRBD2 for D (6 bases). The CDR3 covers 14 residues. V gave up 3 bases and J gave up 2 bases, with 11 bases separating them. Germline assignment: CDR1 WNHNN and CDR2 SYGVQD (reference sequence). CDR3 sequence reads: CASSEGTWPYEQYF. CDR3 in DNA: TGCGCCAGCAGTGAAGGGACTTGGCCCTACGAGCAGTACTTC.

The rearrangement joins TRBV10-3 to TRBJ2-1; the D is unclear. CDR1 and CDR2 from the germline V gene are ENHRY and SYGVKD. Trimming took off 4 bases at V and 6 bases at J, with 4 bases between the two ends. The CDR3 is made up of 11 amino acids. CDR3 residues: CAISAGNEQFF. The CDR3 DNA reads as TGTGCCATCAGTGCAGGCAATGAGCAGTTCTTC.

Regarding this clonotype: A much larger clone sits a single nucleotide away, making a read error possible. This sequence joins TRBV2 and TRBJ1-2; 9 bases agree with TRBD1. This CDR3 has 13 amino acids. Germline loops: CDR1 SNHLY, CDR2 FYNNEI. The CDR3 sequence: CAGRDREGRGYTF. CDR3 in DNA: TGTGCCGGCAGGGACAGGGAAGGAAGGGGCTACACCTTC.

This clonotype was picked up many times. The V and J genes are TRBV11-2 and TRBJ2-1; 8 bases agree with TRBD2. Germline CDR1 and CDR2: SGHAT and FQNNGV. The length of the CDR3 is 15 residues. The V segment lost 8 bases and the J segment 5 bases; nucleotides outside the gene matches: 11. The DNA for the CDR3 is TGTGCCAGCCAGCCCTTAGGACTAGCCGACAATGAGCAGTTCTTC. Residues: CASQPLGLADNEQFF.

This clonotype came up a few times. The genes are TRBV19 and TRBJ2-1; the D gene is possibly TRBD2 (5 bases). Germline V gives CDR1 LNHDA, CDR2 SQIVND (reference sequence). V lost 0 bases and J 0 bases, leaving 12 bases between the germline ends. The CDR3 consists of 17 residues. Here the CDR3 DNA reads TGTGCCAGTAGTATAGATATGGGGAGAGGCTCCTACAATGAGCAGTTCTTC. It is translated as CASSIDMGRGSYNEQFF.

This clonotype was counted a few times. The chain carries TRBV5-6 and TRBJ1-3, with TRBD1 matching over 7 bases. This CDR3 spans 14 amino acids. V lost 1 base and J lost 6; bases outside the gene matches: 4. Germline CDR1 SGHDT, CDR2 YYEEEE. CDR3 loop: CASSLTGDLNTIYF. The CDR3 bases are TGTGCCAGCAGCTTGACAGGGGACCTAAACACCATATATTTT.

In its sample, this clonotype was seen many times. The chain is built from TRBV9 and TRBJ2-4, with TRBD1 matching over 9 bases. CDR1 and CDR2 (germline): SGDLS, YYNGEE. CDR3 length equals 14 residues. The V gene end was trimmed by 3 bases and the J gene end by 4 bases; junction bases not matched to a gene: 2. The CDR3 spells CASSGGQGKNIQYF. Here the CDR3 DNA reads TGTGCCAGCAGCGGGGGACAGGGAAAAAACATTCAGTACTTC.

The chain is built from TRBV7-3 and TRBJ2-3, with 11 nucleotides matching TRBD1. The CDR3 consists of 16 residues. J was trimmed by 4 bases and V by 2 bases; bases with no gene match: 5. The germline V gene encodes CDR1 SGHTA and CDR2 FQGTGA. The CDR3 nucleotides read TGTGCCAGCAGCTTACTCCCGGGACAGGGGGCAGATACGCAGTATTTT. Protein: CASSLLPGQGADTQYF.

The V call is TRBV30, the J call TRBJ2-3; D remains unclear. This CDR3 spans 14 amino acids. CDR1 and CDR2 (germline): GTSNPN, SVGIG (reference sequence). V was shortened by 1 base and J by 2 bases, with 10 bases between the two germline ends. In DNA, the CDR3 is TGTGCCTGGAGTGGCACAGTTCTCACAGATACGCAGTATTTT. Encoded protein: CAWSGTVLTDTQYF. The complete variable domain, with remaining parts taken from reference TRBV30 and TRBJ2-3, reads SQTIHQWPATLVQPVGSPLSLECTVEGTSNPNLYWYRQAAGRGLQLLFYSVGIGQISSEVPQNLSASRPQDRQFILSSKKLLLSDSGFYLCAWSGTVLTDTQYFGPGTRLTVL.

The CDR3 DNA follows: TGTGCCACCGGGGGGGGGGACGGGAGCGGCGAGCAGTACTTC. Its protein is CATGGGDGSGEQYF. The genes are TRBV19 and TRBJ2-7; TRBD2 agrees at 8 bases. The V and J ends lost 10 bases and 6 bases, in that order; junction bases with no gene match: 14. This CDR3 contains 14 residues. Germline values: CDR1 LNHDA, CDR2 SQIVND (reference sequence).

V usage is TRBV6-1 and J usage is TRBJ1-5, with TRBD1 identical over 10 bases. The germline gives CDR1 MNHNS, CDR2 SASEGT. The J segment lost 7 bases and the V segment lost 6 bases, leaving 3 bases of the junction unmatched. The CDR3 extends over 13 amino acids. Here the CDR3 reads CASSGQGEQPQHF. The DNA for the CDR3 is TGTGCCAGCAGCGGACAGGGGGAACAGCCCCAGCATTTT.